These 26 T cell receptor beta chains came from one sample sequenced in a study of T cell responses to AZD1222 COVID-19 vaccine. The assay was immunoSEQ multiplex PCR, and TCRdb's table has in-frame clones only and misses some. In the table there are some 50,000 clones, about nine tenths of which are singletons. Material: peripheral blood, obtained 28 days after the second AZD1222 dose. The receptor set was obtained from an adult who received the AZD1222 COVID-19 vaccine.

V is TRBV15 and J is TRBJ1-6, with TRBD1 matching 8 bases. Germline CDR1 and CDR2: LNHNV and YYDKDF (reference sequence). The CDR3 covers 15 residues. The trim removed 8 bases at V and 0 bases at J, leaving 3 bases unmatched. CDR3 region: CATRTGHSYNSPLHF. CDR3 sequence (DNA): TGTGCCACCCGGACAGGGCACTCCTATAATTCACCCCTCCACTTT. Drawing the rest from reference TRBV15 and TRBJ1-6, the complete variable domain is DAMVIQNPRYQVTQFGKPVTLSCSQTLNHNVMYWYQQKSSQAPKLLFHYYDKDFNNEADTPDNFQSRRPNTSFCFLDIRSPGLGDTAMYLCATRTGHSYNSPLHFGNGTRLTVT.

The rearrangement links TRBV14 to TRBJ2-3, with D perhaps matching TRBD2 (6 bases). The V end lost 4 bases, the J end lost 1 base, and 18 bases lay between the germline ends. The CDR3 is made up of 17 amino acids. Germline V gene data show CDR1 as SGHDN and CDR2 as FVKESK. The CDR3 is CASSRMLGRGGTDTQYF. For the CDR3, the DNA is TGTGCCAGCAGCCGGATGTTAGGGCGGGGCGGCACAGATACGCAGTATTTT.

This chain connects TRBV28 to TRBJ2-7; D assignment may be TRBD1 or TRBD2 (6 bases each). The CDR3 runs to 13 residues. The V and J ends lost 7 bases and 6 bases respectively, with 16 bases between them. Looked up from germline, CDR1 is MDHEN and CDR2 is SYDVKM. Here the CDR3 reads CASTLSGAGEQYF. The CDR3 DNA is TGTGCCAGCACCCTATCGGGGGCCGGCGAGCAGTACTTC.

This CDR3 is CASSLGTADTQYF. CDR3 in DNA: TGTGCCAGCAGTTTGGGGACAGCAGATACGCAGTATTTT. This chain uses TRBV12-3 or TRBV12-4 with TRBJ2-3, with TRBD1 identical over 7 bases. V lost 3 bases, J lost 4 bases, and 1 base stayed unmatched. CDR3 length: 13 amino acids.

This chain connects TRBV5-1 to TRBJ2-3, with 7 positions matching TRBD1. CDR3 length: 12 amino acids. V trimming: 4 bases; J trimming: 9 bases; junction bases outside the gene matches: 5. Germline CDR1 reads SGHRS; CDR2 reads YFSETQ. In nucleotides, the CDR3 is TGCGCCAGCAGCCGAGACAGGGCAACGCAGTATTTT. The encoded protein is CASSRDRATQYF.

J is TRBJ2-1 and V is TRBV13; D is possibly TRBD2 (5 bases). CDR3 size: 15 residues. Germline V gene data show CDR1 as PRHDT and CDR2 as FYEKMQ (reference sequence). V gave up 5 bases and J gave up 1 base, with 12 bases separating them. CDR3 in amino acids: CASSPPSGSYNEQFF. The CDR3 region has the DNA TGTGCCAGCAGCCCCCCATCGGGGTCCTACAATGAGCAGTTCTTC.

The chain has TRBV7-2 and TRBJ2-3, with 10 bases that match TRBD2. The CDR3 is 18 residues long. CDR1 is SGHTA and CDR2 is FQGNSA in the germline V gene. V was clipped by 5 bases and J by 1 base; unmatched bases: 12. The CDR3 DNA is TGTGCCAGCAGCCGGCGGTTACGCGGGACTAGCGGCACAGATACGCAGTATTTT. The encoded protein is CASSRRLRGTSGTDTQYF.

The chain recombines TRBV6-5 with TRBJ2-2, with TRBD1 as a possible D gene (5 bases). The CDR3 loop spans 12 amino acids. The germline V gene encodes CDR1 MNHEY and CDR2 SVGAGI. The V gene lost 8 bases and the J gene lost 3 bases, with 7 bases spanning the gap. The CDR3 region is CASQGYTGELFF. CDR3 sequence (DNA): TGTGCCAGCCAGGGTTACACCGGGGAGCTGTTTTTT.

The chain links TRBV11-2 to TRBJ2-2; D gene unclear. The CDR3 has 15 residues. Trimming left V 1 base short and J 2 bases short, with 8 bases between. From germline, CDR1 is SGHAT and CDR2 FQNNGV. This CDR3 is CASSLVLPNTGELFF. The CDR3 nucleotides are TGTGCCAGCAGCTTAGTACTCCCTAACACCGGGGAGCTGTTTTTT. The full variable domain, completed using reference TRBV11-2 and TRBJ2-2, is EAGVAQSPRYKIIEKRQSVAFWCNPISGHATLYWYQQILGQGPKLLIQFQNNGVVDDSQLPKDRFSAERLKGVDSTLKIQPAKLEDSAVYLCASSLVLPNTGELFFGEGSRLTVL.

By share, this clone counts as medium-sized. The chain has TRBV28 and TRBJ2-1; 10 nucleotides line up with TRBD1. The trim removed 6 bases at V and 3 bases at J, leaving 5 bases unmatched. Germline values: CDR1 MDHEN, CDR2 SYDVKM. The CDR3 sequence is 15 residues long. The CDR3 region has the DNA TGTGCCAGCAGCCCTGGACAGGGGGACTACAATGAGCAGTTCTTC. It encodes CASSPGQGDYNEQFF.

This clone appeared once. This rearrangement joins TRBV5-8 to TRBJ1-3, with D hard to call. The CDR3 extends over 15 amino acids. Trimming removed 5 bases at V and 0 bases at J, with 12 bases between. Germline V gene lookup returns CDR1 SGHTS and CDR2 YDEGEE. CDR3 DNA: TGTGCCAGCAGTCACGGACGTTTCTCTGGAAACACCATATATTTT. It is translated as CASSHGRFSGNTIYF.

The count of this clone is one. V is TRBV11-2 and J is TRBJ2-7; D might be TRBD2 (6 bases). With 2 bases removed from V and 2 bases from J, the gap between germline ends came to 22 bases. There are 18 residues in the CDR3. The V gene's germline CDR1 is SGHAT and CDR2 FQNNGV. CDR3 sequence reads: CASSLRGSATFSTYEQYF. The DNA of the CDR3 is TGTGCCAGCAGCTTACGGGGGTCAGCCACTTTTTCGACCTACGAGCAGTACTTC.

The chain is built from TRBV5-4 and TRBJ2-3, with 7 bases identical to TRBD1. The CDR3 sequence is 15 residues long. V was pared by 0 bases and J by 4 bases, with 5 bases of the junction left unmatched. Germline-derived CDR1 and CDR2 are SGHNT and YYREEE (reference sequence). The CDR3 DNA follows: TGTGCCAGCAGCTTGGGGGGTGACAGGGCAGATACGCAGTATTTT. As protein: CASSLGGDRADTQYF.

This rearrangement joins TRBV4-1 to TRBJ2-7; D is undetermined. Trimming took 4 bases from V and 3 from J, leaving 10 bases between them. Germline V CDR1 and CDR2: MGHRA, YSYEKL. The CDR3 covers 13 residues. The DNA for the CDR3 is TGCGCCAGCAGCCTTAGAATCTACTACGAGCAGTACTTC. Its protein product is CASSLRIYYEQYF.

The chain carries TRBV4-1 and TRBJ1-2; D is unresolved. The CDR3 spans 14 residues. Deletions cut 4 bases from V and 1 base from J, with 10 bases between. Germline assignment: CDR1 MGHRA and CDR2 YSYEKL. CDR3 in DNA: TGCGCCAGCAGCCCAACACGCCTTAACTATGGCTACACCTTC. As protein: CASSPTRLNYGYTF.

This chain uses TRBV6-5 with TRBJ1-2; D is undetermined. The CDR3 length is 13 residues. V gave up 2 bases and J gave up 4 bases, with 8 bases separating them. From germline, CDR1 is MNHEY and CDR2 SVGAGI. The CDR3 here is CASSYGRSYGYTF. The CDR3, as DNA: TGTGCCAGCAGTTACGGCAGGTCCTATGGCTACACCTTC.

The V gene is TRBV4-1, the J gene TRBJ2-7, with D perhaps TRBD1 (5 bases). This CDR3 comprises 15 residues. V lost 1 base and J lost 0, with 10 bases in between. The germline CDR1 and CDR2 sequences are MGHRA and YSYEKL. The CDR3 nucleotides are TGCGCCAGCAGCCAAGTAGGGGAAAGCTCCTACGAGCAGTACTTC. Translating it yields CASSQVGESSYEQYF.

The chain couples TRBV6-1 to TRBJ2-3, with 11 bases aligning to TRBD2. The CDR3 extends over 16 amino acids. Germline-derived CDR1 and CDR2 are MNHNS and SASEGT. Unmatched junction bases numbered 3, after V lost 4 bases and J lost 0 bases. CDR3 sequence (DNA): TGTGCCAGCAGTGTACTAGCGGGGGAAAGCACAGATACGCAGTATTTT. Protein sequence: CASSVLAGESTDTQYF.

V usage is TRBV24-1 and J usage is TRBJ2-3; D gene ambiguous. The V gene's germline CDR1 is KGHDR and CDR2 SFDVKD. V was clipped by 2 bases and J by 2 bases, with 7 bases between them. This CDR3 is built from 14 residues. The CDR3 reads CATSDSGYTDTQYF. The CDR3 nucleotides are TGTGCCACCAGTGATTCCGGGTACACAGATACGCAGTATTTT.

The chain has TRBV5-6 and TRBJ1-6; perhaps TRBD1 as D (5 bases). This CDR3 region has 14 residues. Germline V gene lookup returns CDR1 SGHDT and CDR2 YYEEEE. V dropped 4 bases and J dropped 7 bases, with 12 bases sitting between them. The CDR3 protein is CASSETGPNSPLHF. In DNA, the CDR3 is TGTGCCAGCAGCGAAACGGGACCGAATTCACCCCTCCACTTT.

The CDR3 bases are TGTGCCACCAGTGACCCCGGACCTACAAGTTTTGGGAGCAATGAGCAGTTCTTC. It translates to CATSDPGPTSFGSNEQFF. This chain joins TRBV24-1 and TRBJ2-1; possible D gene TRBD2, 5 bases. Trimming cost V 4 bases and J 6 bases, with 24 bases left between them. The CDR3 consists of 18 residues. Looked up from germline, CDR1 is KGHDR and CDR2 is SFDVKD.

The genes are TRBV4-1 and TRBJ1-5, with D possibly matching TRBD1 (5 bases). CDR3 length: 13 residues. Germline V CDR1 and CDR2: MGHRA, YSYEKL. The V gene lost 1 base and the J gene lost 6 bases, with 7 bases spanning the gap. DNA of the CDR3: TGCGCCAGCAGCCAAGGGGGGGGTCAGCCCCAGCATTTT. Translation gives CASSQGGGQPQHF.

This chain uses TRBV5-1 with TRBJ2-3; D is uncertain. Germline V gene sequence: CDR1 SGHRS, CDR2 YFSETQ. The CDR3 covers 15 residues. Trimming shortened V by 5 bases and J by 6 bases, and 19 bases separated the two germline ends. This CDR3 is CASRPRRADRDTQYF. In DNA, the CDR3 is TGCGCCAGCAGACCACGCCGGGCCGATCGCGATACGCAGTATTTT.

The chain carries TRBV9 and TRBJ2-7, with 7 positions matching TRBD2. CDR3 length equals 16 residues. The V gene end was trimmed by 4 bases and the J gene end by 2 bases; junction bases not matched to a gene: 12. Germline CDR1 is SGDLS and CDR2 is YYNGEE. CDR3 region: CASSPSGAPRAYEQYF. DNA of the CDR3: TGTGCCAGCAGCCCGAGCGGGGCCCCGAGGGCCTACGAGCAGTACTTC.

CDR3 protein: CASSVGTVPTDTQYF. CDR3 DNA: TGTGCCAGCAGCGTTGGGACAGTACCGACAGATACGCAGTATTTT. This chain uses TRBV9 with TRBJ2-3; TRBD1 aligns across 7 bases. This CDR3 has 15 amino acids. V lost 2 bases, J lost 3 bases, and 6 bases stayed unmatched. Germline V gene data show CDR1 as SGDLS and CDR2 as YYNGEE.

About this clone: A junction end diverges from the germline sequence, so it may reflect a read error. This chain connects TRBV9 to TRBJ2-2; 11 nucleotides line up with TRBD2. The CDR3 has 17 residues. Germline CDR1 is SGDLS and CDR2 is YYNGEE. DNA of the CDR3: TGTGCCGGCAGCGCACTAGCGGGGGCTATTAACGCCGGGGAGCTGTTTTTT. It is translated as CAGSALAGAINAGELFF.